This TCR beta chain is drawn from a study of T cells in Graves' hyperthyroidism and ophthalmopathy. Regarding the study as a whole: The model forecast ophthalmopathy, anticipating it by a median about 6.5 months before onset. In blood, most of the thyroid clonotypes expanded above 0.001 were also present.

Exclusion criteria comprised uncontrolled infection, other autoimmune disease, pregnancy or lactation. The source of the PBMCs was approximately 9.5 ml of fresh peripheral blood. It was RNA transcripts that yielded the amplified TCR beta CDR3 regions. The TCR CDR3 first-round RT-PCR relied on the HTBI primer set. TCRdb used MiXCR to reprocess the multiplex PCR reads, holding one entry per CDR3 protein. The sample has more than 350,000 distinct CDR3 sequences, 14% to 15% seen once. The sample holds many counts of this clonotype. What it binds is not known. The TCR sequence derives from a woman younger than 45 with Graves' hyperthyroidism. The sequencing input was blood.

In DNA, the CDR3 is TGTGCCAGCAGTTCGACTAGCGGGAGCGTAGATACGCAGTATTTT. Its translation: CASSSTSGSVDTQYF. The chain has TRBV7-3 and TRBJ2-3, with 12 bases identical to TRBD2. The CDR3 totals 15 residues. Germline trimming cut 6 bases from V and 5 bases from J; bases unmatched to any gene: 6. From germline, CDR1 is SGHTA and CDR2 FQGTGA.